This TCR beta chain emerged from a study of blood T cells in healthy people across ages. Each donor was a healthy Caucasian individual from Russia, aged about 6 to 95. This clonotype occurred a few times. What it binds is unknown. Primers used in a second PCR of roughly 6 to 11 cycles were a sample-barcoded 5' primer and a J-beta primer mix. Tags on each cDNA molecule came from a template-switch adaptor with 12 random nucleotides. MiXCR was run by TCRdb on the 5' RACE reads, yielding one entry per CDR3 protein. This sample has roughly 720,000 distinct CDR3 sequences; around half occur once, and the top ten carry under 50%. V dropped 4 bases and J dropped 0 bases, with 10 bases sitting between them. In germline, CDR1 is LGHNT, CDR2 FRNRAP. The CDR3 extends over 14 amino acids. Study-wide results and caveats: Underestimates were what the diversity estimates from one million T cells were considered to be. Among long-lived donors, naive CD4+ cells were more numerous and diversity higher than in aged donors.

V is TRBV12-5 and J is TRBJ2-7; a possible D gene is TRBD1 (5 bases). The source of this sequence is a man older than 75 in good health. Sequencing used blood. The CDR3: CASGSTVTSYEQYF. CDR3 DNA: TGTGCTAGTGGTTCGACAGTAACCTCCTACGAGCAGTACTTC.